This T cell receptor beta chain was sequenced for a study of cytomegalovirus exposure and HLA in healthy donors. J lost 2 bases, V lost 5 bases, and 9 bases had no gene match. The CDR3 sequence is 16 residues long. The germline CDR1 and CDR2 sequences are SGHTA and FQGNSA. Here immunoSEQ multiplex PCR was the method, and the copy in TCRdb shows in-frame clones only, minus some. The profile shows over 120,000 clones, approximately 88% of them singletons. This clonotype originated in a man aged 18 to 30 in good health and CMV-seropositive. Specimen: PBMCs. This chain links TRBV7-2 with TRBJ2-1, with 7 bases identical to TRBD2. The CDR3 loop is CASSPEHRGAYNEQFF. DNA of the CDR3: TGTGCCAGCAGCCCCGAGCATCGGGGGGCCTACAATGAGCAGTTCTTC.